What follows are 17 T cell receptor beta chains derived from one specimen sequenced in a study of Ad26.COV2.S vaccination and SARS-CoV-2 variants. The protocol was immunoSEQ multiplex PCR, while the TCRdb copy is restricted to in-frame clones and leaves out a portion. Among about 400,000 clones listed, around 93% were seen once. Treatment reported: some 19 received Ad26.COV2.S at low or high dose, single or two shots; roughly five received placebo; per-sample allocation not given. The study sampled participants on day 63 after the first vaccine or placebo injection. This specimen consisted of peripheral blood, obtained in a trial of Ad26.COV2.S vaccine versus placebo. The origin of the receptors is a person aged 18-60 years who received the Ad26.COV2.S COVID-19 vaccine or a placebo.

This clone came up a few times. The CDR3 nucleotides read TGTGCCAGCAGCCCCACCCGCAATCAGCCCCAGCATTTT. Amino acids: CASSPTRNQPQHF. The chain combines TRBV7-2 with TRBJ1-5, with D hard to call. V was cut by 5 bases and J by 2 bases, with 7 bases left in between. Germline V CDR1 and CDR2: SGHTA, FQGNSA. The CDR3 is 13 residues long.

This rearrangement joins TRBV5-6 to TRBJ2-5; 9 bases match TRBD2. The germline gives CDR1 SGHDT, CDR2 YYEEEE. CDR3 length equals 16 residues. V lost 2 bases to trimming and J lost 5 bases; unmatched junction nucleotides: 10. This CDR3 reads CASSFYSGGRGETQYF. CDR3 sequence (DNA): TGTGCCAGCAGCTTTTATAGCGGGGGCCGGGGGGAGACCCAGTACTTC.

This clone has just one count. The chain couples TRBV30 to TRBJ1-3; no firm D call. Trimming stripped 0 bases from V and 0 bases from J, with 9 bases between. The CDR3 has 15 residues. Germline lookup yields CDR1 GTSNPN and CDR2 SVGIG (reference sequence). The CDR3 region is CAWSVRRNSGNTIYF. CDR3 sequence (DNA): TGTGCCTGGAGTGTCCGACGGAACTCTGGAAACACCATATATTTT.

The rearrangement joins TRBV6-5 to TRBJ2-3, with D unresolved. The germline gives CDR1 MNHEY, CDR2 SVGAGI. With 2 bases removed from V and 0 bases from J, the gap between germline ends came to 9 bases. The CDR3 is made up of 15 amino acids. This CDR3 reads CASSYRWASTDTQYF. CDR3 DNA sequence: TGTGCCAGCAGTTACCGGTGGGCTAGCACAGATACGCAGTATTTT.

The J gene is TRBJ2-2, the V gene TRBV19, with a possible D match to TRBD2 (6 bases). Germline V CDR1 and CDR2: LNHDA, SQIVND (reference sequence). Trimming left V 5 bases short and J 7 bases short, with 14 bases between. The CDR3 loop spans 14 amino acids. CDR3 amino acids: CASSHPGRLGELFF. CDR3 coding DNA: TGTGCCAGTAGTCACCCGGGGAGGCTCGGGGAGCTGTTTTTT.

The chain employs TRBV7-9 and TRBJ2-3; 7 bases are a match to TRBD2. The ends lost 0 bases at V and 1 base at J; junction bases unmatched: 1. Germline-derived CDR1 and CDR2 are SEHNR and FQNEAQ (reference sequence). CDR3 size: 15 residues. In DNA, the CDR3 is TGTGCCAGCAGCTTAGCTCGGGGGGGCACAGATACGCAGTATTTT. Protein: CASSLARGGTDTQYF.

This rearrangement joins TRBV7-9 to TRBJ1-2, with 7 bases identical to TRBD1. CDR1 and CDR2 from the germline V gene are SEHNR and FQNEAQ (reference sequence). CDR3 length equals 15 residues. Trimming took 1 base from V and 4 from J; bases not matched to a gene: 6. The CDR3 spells CASSLVSTGRYGYTF. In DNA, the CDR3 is TGTGCCAGCAGCTTAGTTTCGACAGGGCGCTATGGCTACACCTTC.

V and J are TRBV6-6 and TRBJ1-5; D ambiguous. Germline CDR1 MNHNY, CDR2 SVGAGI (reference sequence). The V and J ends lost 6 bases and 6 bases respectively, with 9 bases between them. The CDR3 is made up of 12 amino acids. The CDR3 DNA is TGTGCCAGCAGCAAATACAGTCAGCCCCAGCATTTT. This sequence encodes CASSKYSQPQHF.

In nucleotides, the CDR3 is TGTGCCTGGAGGGGAGGAAGAGATATGAACACTGAAGCTTTCTTT. It is translated as CAWRGGRDMNTEAFF. This chain links TRBV30 with TRBJ1-1; D is uncertain. The CDR3 sequence is 15 residues long. The germline CDR1 and CDR2 sequences are GTSNPN and SVGIG (reference sequence). Deletions cut 3 bases from V and 0 bases from J, with 14 bases between.

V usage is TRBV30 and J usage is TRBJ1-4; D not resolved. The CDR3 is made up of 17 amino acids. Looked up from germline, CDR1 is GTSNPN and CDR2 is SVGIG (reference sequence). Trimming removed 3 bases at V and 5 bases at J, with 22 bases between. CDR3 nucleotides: TGTGCCTGGAGCCCCGAGTGGGCTGGGCAACACAATGAAAAACTGTTTTTT. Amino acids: CAWSPEWAGQHNEKLFF.

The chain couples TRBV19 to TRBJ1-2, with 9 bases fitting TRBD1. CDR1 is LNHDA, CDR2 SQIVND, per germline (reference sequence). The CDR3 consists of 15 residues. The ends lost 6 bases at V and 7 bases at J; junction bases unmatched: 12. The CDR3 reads CASRIVTGGASGYTF. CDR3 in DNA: TGTGCCAGTAGAATCGTTACAGGGGGCGCTTCTGGCTACACCTTC.

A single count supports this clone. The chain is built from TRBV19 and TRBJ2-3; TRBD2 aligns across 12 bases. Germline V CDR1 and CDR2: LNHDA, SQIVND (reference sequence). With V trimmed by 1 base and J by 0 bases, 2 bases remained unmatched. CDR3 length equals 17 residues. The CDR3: CASSIVGLAGSTDTQYF. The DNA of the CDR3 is TGTGCCAGTAGTATAGTTGGACTAGCGGGGAGCACAGATACGCAGTATTTT. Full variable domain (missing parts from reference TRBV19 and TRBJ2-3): DGGITQSPKYLFRKEGQNVTLSCEQNLNHDAMYWYRQDPGQGLRLIYYSQIVNDFQKGDIAEGYSVSREKKESFPLTVTSAQKNPTAFYLCASSIVGLAGSTDTQYFGPGTRLTVL.

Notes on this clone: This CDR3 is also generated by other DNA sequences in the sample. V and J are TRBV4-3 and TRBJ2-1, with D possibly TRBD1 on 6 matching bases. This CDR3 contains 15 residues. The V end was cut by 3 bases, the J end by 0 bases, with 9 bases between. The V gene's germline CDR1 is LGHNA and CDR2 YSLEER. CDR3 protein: CASSQDRTSYNEQFF. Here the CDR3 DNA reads TGCGCCAGCAGCCAGGACAGAACCTCCTACAATGAGCAGTTCTTC.

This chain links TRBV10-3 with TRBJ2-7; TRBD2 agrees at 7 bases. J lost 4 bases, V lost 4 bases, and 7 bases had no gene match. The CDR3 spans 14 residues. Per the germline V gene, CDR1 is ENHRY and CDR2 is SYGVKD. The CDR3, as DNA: TGTGCCATCAGTGCTAGTACGGGGGGTTACGAGCAGTACTTC. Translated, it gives CAISASTGGYEQYF.

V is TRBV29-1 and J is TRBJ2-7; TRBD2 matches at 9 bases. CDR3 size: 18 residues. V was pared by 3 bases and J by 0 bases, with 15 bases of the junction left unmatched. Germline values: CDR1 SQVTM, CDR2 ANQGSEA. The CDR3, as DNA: TGCAGCGTTGAGGAGGAAGGCGGCGGGGGGGCCTACTCCTACGAGCAGTACTTC. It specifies CSVEEEGGGGAYSYEQYF.

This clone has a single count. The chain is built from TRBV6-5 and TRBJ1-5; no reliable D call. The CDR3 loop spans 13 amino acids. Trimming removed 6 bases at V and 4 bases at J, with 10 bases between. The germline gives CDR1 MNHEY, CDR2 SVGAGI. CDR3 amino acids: CASRLTGNQPQHF. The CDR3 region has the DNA TGTGCCAGCAGATTGACTGGGAATCAGCCCCAGCATTTT.

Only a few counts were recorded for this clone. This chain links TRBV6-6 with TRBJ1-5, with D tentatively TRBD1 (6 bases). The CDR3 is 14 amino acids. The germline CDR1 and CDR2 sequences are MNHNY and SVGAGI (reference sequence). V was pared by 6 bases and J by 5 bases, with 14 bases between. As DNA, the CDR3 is TGTGCCAGCAGCCCCTGGGGGGCAGATCAGCCCCAGCATTTT. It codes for CASSPWGADQPQHF.